The rows below give T cell receptor beta chains drawn from one sample of a study of identical twins. TCRdb itself ran the 5' RACE reads through MiXCR, one entry per CDR3 protein. The sample yields about 520,000 distinct CDR3 sequences, 22% seen once. The sample was also linked to a second study, of T cells expressing NK-cell markers.

The sample taken for sequencing was CD4+ T cells sorted from blood. These receptors were taken from a woman younger than 30 in good health. CDR3s include the opening cysteine and the closing phenylalanine or tryptophan. Fields, in order: V gene, clone size, D gene, J gene, CDR3 protein, CDR3 DNA. D genes are given only for firm matches. The size entry is marked missing in some rows and otherwise reads once, few, many or a size class.

V gene: TRBV20-1; clone size: many; D gene: TRBD1; J gene: TRBJ1-5; CDR3 protein: CSAWTGAQPQHF; CDR3 DNA: TGCAGTGCTTGGACAGGGGCTCAGCCCCAGCATTTT
V gene: TRBV29-1; clone size: few; D gene: .; J gene: TRBJ2-3; CDR3 protein: CSGVAVTDTQYF; CDR3 DNA: TGCAGCGGGGTAGCGGTCACAGATACGCAGTATTTT
V gene: TRBV12-3/TRBV12-4; clone size: many; D gene: .; J gene: TRBJ1-5; CDR3 protein: CASQGQYSNQPQHF; CDR3 DNA: TGTGCCAGCCAAGGACAGTATAGCAATCAGCCCCAGCATTTT
V gene: TRBV14; clone size: .; D gene: .; J gene: TRBJ2-7; CDR3 protein: CASSQGIGRSYEQYF; CDR3 DNA: TGTGCCAGCAGCCAAGGGATTGGGAGATCCTACGAGCAGTACTTC
V gene: TRBV10-2; clone size: .; D gene: TRBD2; J gene: TRBJ2-5; CDR3 protein: CASSESGGSGQTQYF; CDR3 DNA: TGCGCCAGCAGTGAGAGTGGCGGGAGTGGGCAGACCCAGTACTTC
V gene: TRBV15; clone size: .; D gene: TRBD2; J gene: TRBJ2-6; CDR3 protein: CATSTRLAGVTSGANVLTF; CDR3 DNA: TGTGCCACCAGCACTCGACTAGCGGGAGTTACCTCTGGGGCCAACGTCCTGACTTTC
V gene: TRBV7-9; clone size: once; D gene: .; J gene: TRBJ2-3; CDR3 protein: CASSLNTGGTDTQYF; CDR3 DNA: TGTGCCAGCAGCTTAAACACCGGGGGAACAGATACGCAGTATTTT
V gene: TRBV11-2; clone size: many; D gene: .; J gene: TRBJ2-7; CDR3 protein: CASSPRLNPYEQYF; CDR3 DNA: TGTGCCAGCAGCCCCCGGCTGAACCCCTACGAGCAGTACTTC
V gene: TRBV11-2; clone size: .; D gene: .; J gene: TRBJ2-5; CDR3 protein: CASSTSTHRIKETQYF; CDR3 DNA: TGTGCCAGCAGCACTTCGACCCACAGGATTAAAGAGACCCAGTACTTC
V gene: TRBV12-3/TRBV12-4; clone size: many; D gene: .; J gene: TRBJ1-1; CDR3 protein: CASSRMNTEAFF; CDR3 DNA: TGTGCCAGCAGCCGGATGAACACTGAAGCTTTCTTT
V gene: TRBV29-1; clone size: .; D gene: .; J gene: TRBJ1-2; CDR3 protein: CSALRATGGLYGYTF; CDR3 DNA: TGCAGCGCGCTCAGGGCCACTGGGGGACTATATGGCTACACCTTC
V gene: TRBV20-1; clone size: few; D gene: TRBD2; J gene: TRBJ2-1; CDR3 protein: CSASELAGGPVLF; CDR3 DNA: TGCAGTGCTAGCGAGCTAGCGGGGGGGCCTGTGCTCTTC
V gene: TRBV6-1; clone size: few; D gene: TRBD1; J gene: TRBJ2-5; CDR3 protein: CASSEGQGARETQYF; CDR3 DNA: TGTGCCAGCAGTGAAGGTCAGGGGGCGAGGGAGACCCAGTACTTC
V gene: TRBV2; clone size: .; D gene: .; J gene: TRBJ2-3; CDR3 protein: CASSEDSTDTQYF; CDR3 DNA: TGTGCCAGCAGTGAAGACAGCACAGATACGCAGTATTTT
V gene: TRBV6-5; clone size: once; D gene: .; J gene: TRBJ1-2; CDR3 protein: CASSTGWWSYTF; CDR3 DNA: TGTGCCAGCAGTACAGGGTGGTGGAGCTACACCTTC
V gene: TRBV5-1; clone size: many; D gene: .; J gene: TRBJ2-5; CDR3 protein: CASSLGEETQYF; CDR3 DNA: TGTGCCAGCAGTTTAGGGGAAGAGACCCAGTACTTC
V gene: TRBV24-1; clone size: .; D gene: .; J gene: TRBJ2-3; CDR3 protein: CATSDPDRTDTQYF; CDR3 DNA: TGTGCCACCAGTGATCCCGACAGAACAGATACGCAGTATTTT
V gene: TRBV20-1; clone size: few; D gene: .; J gene: TRBJ2-3; CDR3 protein: CSARDGGGGGDTQYF; CDR3 DNA: TGCAGTGCTAGAGATGGGGGGGGCGGTGGAGATACGCAGTATTTT
V gene: TRBV28; clone size: .; D gene: .; J gene: TRBJ1-2; CDR3 protein: CASSLTGGAGGYTF; CDR3 DNA: TGTGCCAGCAGTTTAACCGGGGGCGCGGGGGGCTACACCTTC
V gene: TRBV20-1; clone size: .; D gene: .; J gene: TRBJ1-5; CDR3 protein: CSARENKNQPQHF; CDR3 DNA: TGCAGTGCTAGAGAGAACAAGAATCAGCCCCAGCATTTT
V gene: TRBV2; clone size: many; D gene: .; J gene: TRBJ2-5; CDR3 protein: CASRRERTQETQYF; CDR3 DNA: TGTGCCAGCAGGAGAGAGAGAACCCAAGAGACCCAGTACTTC
V gene: TRBV29-1; clone size: .; D gene: .; J gene: TRBJ2-5; CDR3 protein: CSVVVGPQETQYF; CDR3 DNA: TGCAGCGTTGTCGTCGGCCCCCAAGAGACCCAGTACTTC
V gene: TRBV20-1; clone size: few; D gene: TRBD2; J gene: TRBJ2-3; CDR3 protein: CSARASSGGRGTDTQYF; CDR3 DNA: TGCAGTGCTAGAGCCTCTAGCGGGGGGCGGGGGACAGATACGCAGTATTTT
V gene: TRBV20-1; clone size: few; D gene: .; J gene: TRBJ1-5; CDR3 protein: CSARDRGAFNQPQHF; CDR3 DNA: TGCAGTGCTAGAGATCGGGGGGCATTTAATCAGCCCCAGCATTTT
V gene: TRBV6-5; clone size: .; D gene: .; J gene: TRBJ1-1; CDR3 protein: CASSFFSGEALVLTEAFF; CDR3 DNA: TGTGCCAGCAGTTTTTTCTCAGGGGAGGCTCTGGTTTTGACTGAAGCTTTCTTT
V gene: TRBV20-1; clone size: few; D gene: TRBD1; J gene: TRBJ2-2; CDR3 protein: CSARTGSAGELFF; CDR3 DNA: TGCAGTGCCAGGACAGGGTCCGCCGGGGAGCTGTTTTTT
V gene: TRBV20-1; clone size: .; D gene: TRBD2; J gene: TRBJ2-3; CDR3 protein: CSASGSGGAPDTQYF; CDR3 DNA: TGCAGTGCTAGTGGTAGCGGGGGGGCCCCAGATACGCAGTATTTT
V gene: TRBV15; clone size: .; D gene: TRBD2; J gene: TRBJ2-1; CDR3 protein: CATSKQREVYNEQFF; CDR3 DNA: TGTGCCACCAGCAAGCAGCGGGAGGTTTACAATGAGCAGTTCTTC
V gene: TRBV20-1; clone size: few; D gene: .; J gene: TRBJ1-1; CDR3 protein: CSTPRRQTRGNTEAFF; CDR3 DNA: TGCAGTACTCCGAGACGGCAGACCCGCGGGAACACTGAAGCTTTCTTT
V gene: TRBV15; clone size: .; D gene: .; J gene: TRBJ1-5; CDR3 protein: CATSRDLRGENQPQHF; CDR3 DNA: TGTGCCACCAGCAGAGATCTGAGGGGGGAAAATCAGCCCCAGCATTTT
V gene: TRBV9; clone size: .; D gene: .; J gene: TRBJ2-2; CDR3 protein: CASSVNRGDNTGELFF; CDR3 DNA: TGTGCCAGCAGCGTAAATCGAGGGGATAACACCGGGGAGCTGTTTTTT
V gene: TRBV9; clone size: .; D gene: .; J gene: TRBJ2-1; CDR3 protein: CASSEHMNEQFF; CDR3 DNA: TGTGCCAGCAGCGAACACATGAATGAGCAGTTCTTC
V gene: TRBV20-1; clone size: .; D gene: .; J gene: TRBJ2-7; CDR3 protein: CSASPGRRIYEQYF; CDR3 DNA: TGCAGTGCTAGTCCCGGCCGGCGCATCTACGAGCAGTACTTC
V gene: TRBV20-1; clone size: few; D gene: .; J gene: TRBJ2-7; CDR3 protein: CSALVGSYEQYF; CDR3 DNA: TGCAGTGCTCTCGTGGGTTCCTACGAGCAGTACTTC
V gene: TRBV18; clone size: .; D gene: .; J gene: TRBJ2-7; CDR3 protein: CASSPVGAGSYEQYF; CDR3 DNA: TGTGCCAGCTCACCGGTAGGGGCAGGGTCCTACGAGCAGTACTTC
V gene: TRBV7-2; clone size: .; D gene: .; J gene: TRBJ2-1; CDR3 protein: CASSLGTPYNEQFF; CDR3 DNA: TGTGCCAGCAGCCTCGGGACACCTTACAATGAGCAGTTCTTC
V gene: TRBV7-2; clone size: few; D gene: .; J gene: TRBJ2-7; CDR3 protein: CASSLFQDGLYEQYF; CDR3 DNA: TGTGCCAGCAGCCTATTTCAGGACGGGTTGTACGAGCAGTACTTC
V gene: TRBV2; clone size: .; D gene: .; J gene: TRBJ2-2; CDR3 protein: CASRDTSWGNTGELFF; CDR3 DNA: TGTGCCAGCAGAGATACCTCGTGGGGGAACACCGGGGAGCTGTTTTTT
V gene: TRBV5-1; clone size: once; D gene: TRBD2; J gene: TRBJ2-3; CDR3 protein: CASKRLAGTTDTQYF; CDR3 DNA: TGCGCCAGCAAACGACTAGCGGGTACCACAGATACGCAGTATTTT
V gene: TRBV6-5; clone size: .; D gene: .; J gene: TRBJ1-1; CDR3 protein: CASSWGGEAFF; CDR3 DNA: TGTGCCAGCAGTTGGGGAGGTGAAGCTTTCTTT
V gene: TRBV6-1; clone size: few; D gene: TRBD1; J gene: TRBJ2-7; CDR3 protein: CASSDGTGPYEQYF; CDR3 DNA: TGTGCCAGCAGTGACGGGACAGGCCCCTACGAGCAGTACTTC
V gene: TRBV5-8; clone size: .; D gene: TRBD2; J gene: TRBJ2-4; CDR3 protein: CASSLESGGGRDIQYF; CDR3 DNA: TGTGCCAGCAGCTTGGAAAGCGGGGGGGGCCGGGACATTCAGTACTTC
V gene: TRBV7-9; clone size: .; D gene: TRBD1; J gene: TRBJ1-2; CDR3 protein: CASSRRDSFYGYTF; CDR3 DNA: TGTGCCAGCAGCCGACGGGACAGCTTCTATGGCTACACCTTC
V gene: TRBV10-3; clone size: .; D gene: TRBD2; J gene: TRBJ2-7; CDR3 protein: CAISVLAGAYEQYF; CDR3 DNA: TGTGCCATCAGTGTACTAGCGGGAGCCTACGAGCAGTACTTC
V gene: TRBV5-1; clone size: .; D gene: TRBD1; J gene: TRBJ2-1; CDR3 protein: CASSIQGDFNEQFF; CDR3 DNA: TGCGCCAGCAGCATCCAGGGGGATTTCAATGAGCAGTTCTTC
V gene: TRBV20-1; clone size: many; D gene: .; J gene: TRBJ2-5; CDR3 protein: CSAPGTIQETQYF; CDR3 DNA: TGCAGTGCTCCCGGGACCATCCAAGAGACCCAGTACTTC
V gene: TRBV5-1; clone size: few; D gene: TRBD2; J gene: TRBJ2-1; CDR3 protein: CASSHGGGGHYNEQFF; CDR3 DNA: TGCGCCAGCAGCCATGGCGGGGGGGGACACTACAATGAGCAGTTCTTC
V gene: TRBV20-1; clone size: .; D gene: TRBD1; J gene: TRBJ2-2; CDR3 protein: CSATGGLINTGELFF; CDR3 DNA: TGCAGTGCGACAGGGGGCTTAATTAACACCGGGGAGCTGTTTTTT
V gene: TRBV12-3/TRBV12-4; clone size: .; D gene: .; J gene: TRBJ2-7; CDR3 protein: CASSFGLRAPTSSTSGHPYEQYF; CDR3 DNA: .
V gene: TRBV7-2; clone size: few; D gene: TRBD2; J gene: TRBJ2-1; CDR3 protein: CASSRTSGRYNEQFF; CDR3 DNA: TGTGCCAGCTCCCGGACTAGCGGGAGGTACAATGAGCAGTTCTTC
V gene: TRBV5-1; clone size: .; D gene: .; J gene: TRBJ2-2; CDR3 protein: CASSTDSDTGELFF; CDR3 DNA: TGCGCCAGCAGCACGGACAGCGACACCGGGGAGCTGTTTTTT
V gene: TRBV12-5; clone size: .; D gene: TRBD1; J gene: TRBJ2-6; CDR3 protein: CASGWVPWGQGYSGANVLTF; CDR3 DNA: TGTGCTAGTGGTTGGGTGCCGTGGGGACAGGGTTATTCTGGGGCCAACGTCCTGACTTTC
V gene: TRBV20-1; clone size: .; D gene: .; J gene: TRBJ2-7; CDR3 protein: CSARQGPFFYEQYF; CDR3 DNA: TGCAGTGCTAGACAAGGGCCATTTTTCTACGAGCAGTACTTC
V gene: TRBV9; clone size: .; D gene: TRBD2; J gene: TRBJ2-5; CDR3 protein: CASSVSSGREETQYF; CDR3 DNA: TGTGCCAGCAGCGTTTCTAGCGGGAGGGAAGAGACCCAGTACTTC